The clone carrying this T cell receptor beta chain appeared a few times. The source material, RNA transcripts, was used to amplify TCR beta CDR3 regions. TCR CDR3 underwent first-round RT-PCR with the HTBI primer set. Using its own MiXCR run on the multiplex PCR reads, TCRdb lists one record per CDR3 protein. The sample shows about 540,000 distinct CDR3 sequences, 35% to 55% of them seen only once. This entry comes from a study of T cells in Graves' hyperthyroidism and ophthalmopathy. What was sequenced was peripheral blood or thyroid tissue (not recorded which). The sequence derives from a woman between 18 and 29 years old with Graves' hyperthyroidism.

The CDR3 DNA reads as TGTGCCAGCAGACAGAGCTCGCAGGCAGAGGCGCAGTATTTT. The encoded protein is CASRQSSQAEAQYF. V gene TRBV11-2 combines with J gene TRBJ2-3; D gene uncertain. The V gene lost 6 bases and the J gene lost 10 bases, with 20 bases spanning the gap. CDR1 is SGHAT and CDR2 is FQNNGV in the germline V gene. The CDR3 spans 14 residues.